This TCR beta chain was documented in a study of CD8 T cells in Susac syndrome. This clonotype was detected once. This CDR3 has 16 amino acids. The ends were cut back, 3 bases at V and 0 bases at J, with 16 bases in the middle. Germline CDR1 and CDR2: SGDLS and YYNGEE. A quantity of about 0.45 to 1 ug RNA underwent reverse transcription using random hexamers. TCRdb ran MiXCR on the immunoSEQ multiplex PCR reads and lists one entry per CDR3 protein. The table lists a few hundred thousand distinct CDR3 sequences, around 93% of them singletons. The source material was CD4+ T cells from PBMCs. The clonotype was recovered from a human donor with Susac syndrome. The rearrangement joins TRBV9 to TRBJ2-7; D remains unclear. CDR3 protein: CASSGETRASSYEQYF. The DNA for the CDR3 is TGTGCCAGCAGCGGAGAGACAAGGGCGAGCTCCTACGAGCAGTACTTC.